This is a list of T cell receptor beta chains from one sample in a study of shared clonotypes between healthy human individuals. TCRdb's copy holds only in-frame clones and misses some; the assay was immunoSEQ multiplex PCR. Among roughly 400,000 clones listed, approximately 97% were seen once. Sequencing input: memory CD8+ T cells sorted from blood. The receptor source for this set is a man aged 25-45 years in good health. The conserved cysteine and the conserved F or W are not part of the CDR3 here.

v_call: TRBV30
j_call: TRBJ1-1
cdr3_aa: AWSTTANTEAF

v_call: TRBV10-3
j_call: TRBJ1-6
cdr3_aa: AIKRQGNSPLH

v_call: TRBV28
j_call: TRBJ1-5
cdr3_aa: ASSLMNQPQH

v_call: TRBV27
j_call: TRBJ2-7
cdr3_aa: ASSPDRALYEQY

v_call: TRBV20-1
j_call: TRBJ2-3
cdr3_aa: SASPTDTQY

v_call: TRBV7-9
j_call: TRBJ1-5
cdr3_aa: ASSLIVRDINQPQH

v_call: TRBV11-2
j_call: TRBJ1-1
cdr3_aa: ASSRDYVRTVNTEAF

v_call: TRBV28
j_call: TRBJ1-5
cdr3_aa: ASSLLVGDQPQH

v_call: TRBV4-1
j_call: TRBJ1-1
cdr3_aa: ASSLQGEYLNTEAF

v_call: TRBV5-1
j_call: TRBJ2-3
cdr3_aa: ASTSGLGDTQY

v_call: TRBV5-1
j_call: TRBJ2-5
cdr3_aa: ASSFGGPQETQY

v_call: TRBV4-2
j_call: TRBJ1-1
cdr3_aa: ASSQGQKNEAF

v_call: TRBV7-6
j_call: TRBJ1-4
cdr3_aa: ASSFYSGRTGDEKLF

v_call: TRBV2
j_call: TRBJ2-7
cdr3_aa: ASSSGGTGGYEQY

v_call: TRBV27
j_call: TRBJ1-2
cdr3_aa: ASKPVGARYT

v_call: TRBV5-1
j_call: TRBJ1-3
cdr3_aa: ASSLGNSGNTIY

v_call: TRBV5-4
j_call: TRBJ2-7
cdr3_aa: ASSRSSGTSTYEQY

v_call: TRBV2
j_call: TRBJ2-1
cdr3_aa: ASRAGPNEQF

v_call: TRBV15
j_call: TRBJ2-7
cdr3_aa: ATSRGPPGHISSYEQY

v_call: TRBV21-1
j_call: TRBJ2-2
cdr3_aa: ASNTGELF

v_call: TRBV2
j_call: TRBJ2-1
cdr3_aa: ASSDLVGEQF

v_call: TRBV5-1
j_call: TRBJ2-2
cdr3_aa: ASSLVAGAAGELF

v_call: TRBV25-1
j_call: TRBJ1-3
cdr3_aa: ASSVGNTIY

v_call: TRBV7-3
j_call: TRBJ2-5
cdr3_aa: ASSFKIGTRIPPWN

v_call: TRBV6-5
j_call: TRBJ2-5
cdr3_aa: ASSPGLADQETQY

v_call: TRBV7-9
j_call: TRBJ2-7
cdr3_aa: ASSLGAAEQY

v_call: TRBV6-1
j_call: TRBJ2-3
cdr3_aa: ASNYPNTDTQY

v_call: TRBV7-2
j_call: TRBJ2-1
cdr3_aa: ASSLGYLAVSNEQF

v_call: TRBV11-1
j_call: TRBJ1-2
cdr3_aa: ASSLAPTSNYGYT

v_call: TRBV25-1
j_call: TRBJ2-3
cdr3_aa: ASSEYFTDTQY

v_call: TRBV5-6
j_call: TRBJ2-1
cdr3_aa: ASSTGQGYNEQF

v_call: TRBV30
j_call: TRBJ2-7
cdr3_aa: AWSGQGSSYEQY

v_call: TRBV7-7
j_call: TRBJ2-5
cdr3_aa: ASSLVRGGLGETQY

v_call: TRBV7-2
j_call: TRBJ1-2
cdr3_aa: AKGRDGNYGYT

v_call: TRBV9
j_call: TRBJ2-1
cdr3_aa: ASSMKSGTYNEQF

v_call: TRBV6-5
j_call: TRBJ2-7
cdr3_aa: ASSSVGGSPYEQY

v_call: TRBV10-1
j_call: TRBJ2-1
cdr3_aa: ASSEYGTGTSGTEQF

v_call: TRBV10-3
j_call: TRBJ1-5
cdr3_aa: AISEYRGNQPQH

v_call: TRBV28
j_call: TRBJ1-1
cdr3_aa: ASSWDGTEAF

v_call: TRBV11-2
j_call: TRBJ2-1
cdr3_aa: ASSLGTSGSKNEQF

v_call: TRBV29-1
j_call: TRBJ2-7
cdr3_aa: SVASGLAGKEQY

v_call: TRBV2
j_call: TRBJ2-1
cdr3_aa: ASSENASGNEQF

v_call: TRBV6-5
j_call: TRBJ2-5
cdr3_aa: ASSYGRLAGETQY

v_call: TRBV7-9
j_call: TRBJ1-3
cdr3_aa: ASSLVESGNTIY

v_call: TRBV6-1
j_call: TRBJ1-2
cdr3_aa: ASRQTGGYGYT

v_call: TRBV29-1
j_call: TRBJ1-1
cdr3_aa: SVAPQTGTPTEAF

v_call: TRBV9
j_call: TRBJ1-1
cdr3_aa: ASSVDPNRGANTEAF

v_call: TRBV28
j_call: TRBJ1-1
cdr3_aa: ASSLLEAEAF

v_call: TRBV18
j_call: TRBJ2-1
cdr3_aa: ASSGVGNEQF

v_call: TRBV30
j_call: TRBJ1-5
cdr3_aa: AWSALWGDQPQH

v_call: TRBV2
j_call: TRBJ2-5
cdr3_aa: ASSENEAVPRRY

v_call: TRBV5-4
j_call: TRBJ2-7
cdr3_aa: ASSFVGSGSSYEQY

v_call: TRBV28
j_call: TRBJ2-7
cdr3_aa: ASSFPPRGEQY

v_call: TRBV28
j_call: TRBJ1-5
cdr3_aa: ASSSPAGGGNQPQH

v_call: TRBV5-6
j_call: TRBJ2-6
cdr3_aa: ASSLQSGANVLT

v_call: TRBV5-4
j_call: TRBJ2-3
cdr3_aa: ASSLALPGTSSTDTQY

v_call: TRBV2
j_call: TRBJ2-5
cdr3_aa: ASKVQETQY